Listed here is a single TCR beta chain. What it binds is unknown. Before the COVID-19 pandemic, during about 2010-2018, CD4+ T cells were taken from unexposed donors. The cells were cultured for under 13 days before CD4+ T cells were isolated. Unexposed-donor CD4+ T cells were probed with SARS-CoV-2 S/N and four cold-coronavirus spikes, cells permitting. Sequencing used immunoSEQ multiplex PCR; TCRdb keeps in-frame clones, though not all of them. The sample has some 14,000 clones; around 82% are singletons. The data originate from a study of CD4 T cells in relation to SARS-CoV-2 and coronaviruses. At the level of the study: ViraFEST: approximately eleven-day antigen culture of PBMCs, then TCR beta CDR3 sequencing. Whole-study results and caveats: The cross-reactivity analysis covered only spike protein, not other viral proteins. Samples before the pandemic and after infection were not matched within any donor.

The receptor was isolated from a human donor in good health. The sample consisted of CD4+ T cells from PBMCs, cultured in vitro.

CDR3 coding DNA: TGTGCCACCAGTGATTTGATGACAGGGGGTCGCAATGAGCAGTTCTTC. Amino acids: CATSDLMTGGRNEQFF. V and J are TRBV24-1 and TRBJ2-1; TRBD1 aligns across 9 bases. The CDR3 is 16 amino acids. The J segment lost 6 bases and the V segment lost 0 bases, leaving 5 bases of the junction unmatched. Germline loops: CDR1 KGHDR, CDR2 SFDVKD.